These 32 T cell receptor beta chains came from one sample sequenced in a study of blood T cell repertoires in COVID-19. TCRdb's copy holds only in-frame clones and misses some; the assay was immunoSEQ multiplex PCR. The repertoire holds more than 120,000 clones, with about 87% as singletons. Sequencing input: peripheral blood. These TCRs come from a woman between 50 and 59 years old with acute or convalescent COVID-19.

The chain recombines TRBV5-1 with TRBJ2-7, with 10 positions matching TRBD1. Trimming at V came to 4 bases and at J to 2 bases, leaving 3 bases not matched to a gene. CDR3 length: 14 amino acids. CDR1 is SGHRS and CDR2 is YFSETQ in the germline V gene. The CDR3 sequence: CASSDGTGAYEQYF. CDR3 in DNA: TGCGCCAGCAGCGACGGGACAGGGGCCTACGAGCAGTACTTC. Filled out from reference TRBV5-1 and TRBJ2-7, the complete variable domain reads KAGVTQTPRYLIKTRGQQVTLSCSPISGHRSVSWYQQTPGQGLQFLFEYFSETQRNKGNFPGRFSGRQFSNSRSEMNVSTLELGDSALYLCASSDGTGAYEQYFGPGTRLTVT.

The chain joins TRBV29-1 to TRBJ1-2; 7 bases fit TRBD1. V lost 0 bases to trimming and J lost 0 bases; unmatched junction nucleotides: 7. There are 16 residues in the CDR3. Germline loops: CDR1 SQVTM, CDR2 ANQGSEA. The CDR3 bases are TGCAGCGTTGAAGATGGTTGGGACAGAGCTAACTATGGCTACACCTTC. It is translated as CSVEDGWDRANYGYTF.

The V and J genes are TRBV7-9 and TRBJ2-7, with 9 bases lining up with TRBD1. Germline CDR1 is SEHNR and CDR2 is FQNEAQ (reference sequence). This CDR3 is built from 13 residues. With 7 bases clipped from V and 3 bases from J, the junction kept 4 bases outside the gene matches. CDR3 nucleotide sequence: TGTGCCAGCAACCGGGACAGGGACTACGAGCAGTACTTC. Translated: CASNRDRDYEQYF.

The CDR3 loop reads CASSQDPAGGISYEQFF. CDR3 coding DNA: TGCGCCAGCAGCCAAGATCCAGCGGGGGGTATTTCGTATGAGCAGTTCTTC. The chain combines TRBV4-1 with TRBJ2-1, with 9 bases matching TRBD2. This CDR3 region has 17 residues. Per the germline V gene, CDR1 is MGHRA and CDR2 is YSYEKL. Trimming removed 0 bases from V and 8 bases from J; junction bases left unmatched: 11.

The chain uses TRBV6-1 and TRBJ1-4, with 9 bases lining up with TRBD1. The J segment lost 4 bases and the V segment lost 3 bases, leaving 6 bases of the junction unmatched. Germline values: CDR1 MNHNS, CDR2 SASEGT. CDR3 length equals 16 residues. This CDR3 reads CASSEPPGQGNEKLFF. CDR3 sequence (DNA): TGTGCCAGCAGTGAGCCCCCGGGACAGGGTAATGAAAAACTGTTTTTT.

The chain has TRBV4-2 and TRBJ2-7; 9 bases match TRBD2. Germline V gives CDR1 LGHNA, CDR2 YNFKEQ. V gave up 3 bases and J gave up 2 bases; unmatched junction bases: 8. The CDR3 runs to 16 residues. CDR3 sequence reads: CASSHPFSGSPYEQYF. CDR3 DNA: TGTGCCAGCAGCCATCCGTTTAGCGGGAGTCCCTACGAGCAGTACTTC.

V and J are TRBV6-5 and TRBJ2-3; 10 bases match TRBD1. The junction had 6 bases not matched to a gene; V was cut back by 4 bases and J by 5 bases. The CDR3 is 15 amino acids. Per germline, CDR1 MNHEY and CDR2 SVGAGI. The CDR3 loop is CASSSGQGVLDTQYF. In DNA, the CDR3 is TGTGCCAGCAGTTCTGGACAGGGGGTTTTAGATACGCAGTATTTT.

This rearrangement joins TRBV19 to TRBJ1-5, with 10 bases lining up with TRBD1. This CDR3 region has 17 residues. Germline CDR1 and CDR2: LNHDA and SQIVND (reference sequence). With 5 bases clipped from V and 7 bases from J, the junction kept 14 bases outside the gene matches. The CDR3 loop reads CASSSDRGSVERQPQHF. DNA of the CDR3: TGTGCCAGTAGTTCGGACAGGGGGTCGGTGGAAAGGCAGCCCCAGCATTTT.

J is TRBJ2-3 and V is TRBV7-6; 7 positions agree with TRBD2. V dropped 1 base and J dropped 8; count of bases not matched to a gene: 9. The CDR3 length is 15 residues. The germline gives CDR1 SGHVS, CDR2 FNYEAQ. Here the CDR3 reads CASSLVTGGRGTQYF. In DNA, the CDR3 is TGTGCCAGCAGCTTAGTTACGGGGGGTAGGGGTACGCAGTATTTT.

The chain uses TRBV28 and TRBJ1-1; D is unresolved. There are 14 residues in the CDR3. Germline CDR1 reads MDHEN; CDR2 reads SYDVKM. Trimming stripped 3 bases from V and 1 base from J, with 9 bases between. CDR3 nucleotides: TGTGCCAGCAGTTTGCCCTACAGGAACACTGAAGCTTTCTTT. It specifies CASSLPYRNTEAFF.

This clone was seen a single time. Here the CDR3 DNA reads TGCAGCCTCTGGGGGGAGGGAGAAAAACTGTTTTTT. The encoded protein is CSLWGEGEKLFF. The chain employs TRBV29-1 and TRBJ1-4, with D maybe TRBD1 (5 bases). Germline V lookup: CDR1 SQVTM, CDR2 ANQGSEA. The CDR3 length is 12 residues. Trimming shortened V by 8 bases and J by 8 bases, and 15 bases separated the two germline ends.

This chain links TRBV18 with TRBJ2-3; 7 bases agree with TRBD1. The CDR3 length is 16 residues. With V trimmed by 3 bases and J by 2 bases, 8 bases remained unmatched. Per the germline V gene, CDR1 is KGHSH and CDR2 is LQKENI. CDR3: CASSPGLRGPTDTQYF. For the CDR3, the DNA is TGTGCCAGCTCACCTGGGTTGAGGGGGCCCACAGATACGCAGTATTTT.

This chain links TRBV2 with TRBJ1-1; 10 nucleotides align to TRBD1. The germline gives CDR1 SNHLY, CDR2 FYNNEI. The CDR3 loop spans 14 amino acids. The V gene end was trimmed by 11 bases and the J gene end by 4 bases; junction bases not matched to a gene: 10. The CDR3 DNA sequence: TGTGCCCATGAGCGGACAGGGGGTTCCACTGAAGCTTTCTTT. Its protein is CAHERTGGSTEAFF.

This chain links TRBV24-1 with TRBJ1-1; 7 bases match TRBD1. V lost 9 bases, J lost 0 bases, and 9 bases stayed unmatched. The CDR3 is 15 amino acids. The germline CDR1 and CDR2 sequences are KGHDR and SFDVKD. CDR3 sequence reads: CATSEGALMNTEAFF. As DNA, the CDR3 is TGTGCCACCTCCGAGGGGGCGCTTATGAACACTGAAGCTTTCTTT.

The DNA of the CDR3 is TGTGCCAGCTCACCGGCGGGACAGAACTACGAGCAGTACTTC. As protein: CASSPAGQNYEQYF. This chain uses TRBV18 with TRBJ2-7, with a tentative D call TRBD1 (7 bases). There are 14 residues in the CDR3. V shed 3 bases and J shed 3 bases, with 12 bases lying between them. Germline CDR1 and CDR2: KGHSH and LQKENI.

The chain joins TRBV2 to TRBJ2-5; D is possibly TRBD1 (5 bases). The length of the CDR3 is 16 residues. With 5 bases removed from V and 5 bases from J, the gap between germline ends came to 21 bases. Per germline, CDR1 SNHLY and CDR2 FYNNEI. This CDR3 is CASSTMDTLEWETQYF. As DNA, the CDR3 is TGTGCCAGCAGTACAATGGACACCCTTGAGTGGGAGACCCAGTACTTC. Together with reference TRBV2 and TRBJ2-5, the CDR3 gives the full variable domain: EPEVTQTPSHQVTQMGQEVILRCVPISNHLYFYWYRQILGQKVEFLVSFYNNEISEKSEIFDDQFSVERPDGSNFTLKIRSTKLEDSAMYFCASSTMDTLEWETQYFGPGTRLLVL.

This chain joins TRBV6-5 and TRBJ2-3, with 10 bases fitting TRBD2. V lost 4 bases and J lost 6; bases outside the gene matches: 7. There are 15 residues in the CDR3. Per the germline V gene, CDR1 is MNHEY and CDR2 is SVGAGI. CDR3 in DNA: TGTGCCAGCAGTTCCCTAGCGGGGGTCCTGGATACGCAGTATTTT. Translated, it gives CASSSLAGVLDTQYF.

Only a few counts were recorded for this clone. The chain employs TRBV2 and TRBJ2-1, with TRBD2 matching 7 bases. The germline gives CDR1 SNHLY, CDR2 FYNNEI. Trimming cost V 7 bases and J 4 bases; bases outside gene matches: 10. The CDR3 sequence is 15 residues long. The DNA for the CDR3 is TGTGCCAGCAAAGGCCTCGCGGGAGAGTACAATGAGCAGTTCTTC. This translates into CASKGLAGEYNEQFF. The full variable domain, in which reference TRBV2 and TRBJ2-1 provide the parts outside the CDR3, is EPEVTQTPSHQVTQMGQEVILRCVPISNHLYFYWYRQILGQKVEFLVSFYNNEISEKSEIFDDQFSVERPDGSNFTLKIRSTKLEDSAMYFCASKGLAGEYNEQFFGPGTRLTVL.

The chain employs TRBV18 and TRBJ1-3; 7 bases fit TRBD1. This CDR3 contains 15 residues. Germline loops: CDR1 KGHSH, CDR2 LQKENI. Trimming cost V 3 bases and J 0 bases; bases outside gene matches: 2. The CDR3 spells CASSPAGGSGNTIYF. In DNA, the CDR3 is TGTGCCAGCTCACCCGCAGGGGGCTCTGGAAACACCATATATTTT.

V is TRBV7-3 and J is TRBJ2-6; tentatively, D is TRBD1 (7 bases). The CDR3 sequence is 17 residues long. The V end was cut by 5 bases, the J end by 1 base, with 15 bases between. Germline lookup yields CDR1 SGHTA and CDR2 FQGTGA. The CDR3 DNA sequence: TGTGCCAGCAGCCGCGCAGGGGGGATTTCTGGGGCCAACGTCCTGACTTTC. Protein: CASSRAGGISGANVLTF.

This chain uses TRBV11-1 with TRBJ1-1, with D perhaps matching TRBD1 (5 bases). V gave up 2 bases and J gave up 4 bases, with 8 bases separating them. CDR1 and CDR2 (germline): SGHAT, FQDESV (reference sequence). This CDR3 has 13 amino acids. For the CDR3, the DNA is TGTGCCAGCAGCTTATTAAGGGGCACTGAAGCTTTCTTT. Its translation is CASSLLRGTEAFF. Complete variable domain (other parts from reference TRBV11-1 and TRBJ1-1): EAEVAQSPRYKITEKSQAVAFWCDPISGHATLYWYRQILGQGPELLVQFQDESVVDDSQLPKDRFSAERLKGVDSTLKIQPAELGDSAMYLCASSLLRGTEAFFGQGTRLTVV.

This clone was counted a single time. The chain combines TRBV5-1 with TRBJ2-7; tentatively, D is TRBD1 (6 bases). Germline V gives CDR1 SGHRS, CDR2 YFSETQ. Deletions cut 5 bases from V and 5 bases from J, with 14 bases between. CDR3 length: 13 residues. In nucleotides, the CDR3 is TGCGCCAGCAGGCGAAACAGGGACCACGAGCAGTACTTC. Amino acid sequence: CASRRNRDHEQYF.

The gene calls are TRBV10-2 and TRBJ2-1, with 14 bases identical to TRBD2. This CDR3 comprises 16 residues. The junction had 8 bases not matched to a gene; V was cut back by 6 bases and J by 7 bases. Germline V gives CDR1 WSHSY, CDR2 SAAADI. CDR3 in amino acids: CASRVRLAGGGNEQFF. CDR3 nucleotides: TGCGCCAGCAGAGTACGACTAGCGGGAGGGGGGAATGAGCAGTTCTTC.

The gene calls are TRBV6-4 and TRBJ2-3; 10 bases are shared with TRBD2. Losses at the gene ends were 1 base for V and 6 bases for J; bases not matched to a gene: 7. This CDR3 has 16 amino acids. Germline V gene data show CDR1 as MRHNA and CDR2 as SNTAGT. CDR3 nucleotides: TGTGCCAGCAGTGACTTGGCTAGCGGGAGTCGTGATACGCAGTATTTT. Translated: CASSDLASGSRDTQYF.

The chain is built from TRBV7-3 and TRBJ2-7, with no clear D. Germline V lookup: CDR1 SGHTA, CDR2 FQGTGA. The V gene lost 1 base and the J gene lost 0 bases, with 19 bases spanning the gap. This CDR3 spans 18 amino acids. In DNA, the CDR3 is TGTGCCAGCAGCTTAAGGAGTTCGGCCGACGCGAACTCCTACGAGCAGTACTTC. It yields the protein CASSLRSSADANSYEQYF.

The chain links TRBV10-3 to TRBJ1-2, with D possibly matching TRBD1 (5 bases). The ends were cut back, 0 bases at V and 2 bases at J, with 13 bases in the middle. This CDR3 is built from 16 residues. Per the germline V gene, CDR1 is ENHRY and CDR2 is SYGVKD. The CDR3 here is CAISESIGGRNYGYTF. The CDR3 DNA reads as TGTGCCATCAGTGAGTCTATTGGGGGGAGAAACTATGGCTACACCTTC.

This clone has only one observation. Other DNA sequences in the sample encode the same CDR3. The CDR3 is CASSRDSIYGYTF. CDR3 in DNA: TGTGCCAGCAGCCGGGACAGCATCTATGGCTACACCTTC. The chain joins TRBV6-5 to TRBJ1-2; 7 bases are shared with TRBD1. The CDR3 extends over 13 amino acids. J lost 4 bases, V lost 6 bases, and 5 bases had no gene match. Germline CDR1 is MNHEY and CDR2 is SVGAGI.

This chain joins TRBV10-2 and TRBJ2-7; TRBD2 is a possible D gene (6 bases). The CDR3 consists of 12 residues. CDR1 and CDR2 (germline): WSHSY, SAAADI. V lost 6 bases and J 3 bases, leaving 9 bases between the germline ends. The CDR3 region is CASSGSGYEQYF. The CDR3 nucleotides are TGCGCCAGCAGCGGGAGCGGCTACGAGCAGTACTTC.

The chain recombines TRBV19 with TRBJ2-5, with TRBD1 matching 10 bases. V dropped 5 bases and J dropped 5; count of bases not matched to a gene: 5. The germline V gene encodes CDR1 LNHDA and CDR2 SQIVND (reference sequence). The CDR3 is 14 amino acids. CDR3 sequence reads: CASSSTGGYETQYF. Here the CDR3 DNA reads TGTGCCAGTAGTTCGACAGGGGGCTACGAGACCCAGTACTTC. Full variable domain (outside the CDR3, taken from reference TRBV19 and TRBJ2-5): DGGITQSPKYLFRKEGQNVTLSCEQNLNHDAMYWYRQDPGQGLRLIYYSQIVNDFQKGDIAEGYSVSREKKESFPLTVTSAQKNPTAFYLCASSSTGGYETQYFGPGTRLLVL.

The rearrangement uses TRBV28 and TRBJ1-1, with TRBD1 matching 7 bases. The V gene end was trimmed by 2 bases and the J gene end by 2 bases; junction bases not matched to a gene: 5. The germline CDR1 and CDR2 sequences are MDHEN and SYDVKM. CDR3 size: 15 residues. The CDR3 nucleotides read TGTGCCAGCAGTTTACCAGGGGGTTTTAACACTGAAGCTTTCTTT. It translates to CASSLPGGFNTEAFF. Variable domain in full (rest from reference TRBV28 and TRBJ1-1): DVKVTQSSRYLVKRTGEKVFLECVQDMDHENMFWYRQDPGLGLRLIYFSYDVKMKEKGDIPEGYSVSREKKERFSLILESASTNQTSMYLCASSLPGGFNTEAFFGQGTRLTVV.

The chain couples TRBV3-1 (or the pseudogene TRBV3-2) to TRBJ2-4; 7 bases agree with TRBD1. CDR3 length: 15 residues. J was trimmed by 6 bases and V by 4 bases; bases with no gene match: 9. The germline CDR1 and CDR2 sequences are LGHDT and YNNKEL (reference sequence). The CDR3 DNA is TGTGCCAGCAGCCTCCGACAGGGTCGGGGAAACATTCAGTACTTC. Translating gives CASSLRQGRGNIQYF.

The chain employs TRBV5-5 and TRBJ1-2; D uncertain. Germline assignment: CDR1 SGHKS and CDR2 YYEKEE (reference sequence). The CDR3 is 12 amino acids. V lost 0 bases and J 8 bases, leaving 8 bases between the germline ends. In nucleotides, the CDR3 is TGTGCCAGCAGCTTGGATCGTCCCGGCTACACCTTC. Translation gives CASSLDRPGYTF.